This entry features one TCR beta chain sequence. The sample originates from a study of shared T cell receptors in the human thymus. Data came from immunoSEQ multiplex PCR; TCRdb stores just in-frame clones and leaves some out. The data show hundreds of thousands of clones, approximately 80% seen once. In germline, CDR1 is SGDLS, CDR2 YYNGEE. Losses at the gene ends were 0 bases for V and 1 base for J; bases not matched to a gene: 3. This CDR3 region has 15 residues. In addition, the sample was reused for a study of human thymus T cells. Per that study: It looked as if thymic and blood repertoires used V and J genes in a biased way.

This receptor was identified in a boy in the first two years of life with a congenital heart defect. Sequencing input: thymocytes. The chain recombines TRBV9 with TRBJ1-1, with TRBD1 matching 7 bases. The CDR3 here is CASSVVGQTNTEAFF. CDR3 nucleotides: TGTGCCAGCAGCGTAGTGGGACAGACGAACACTGAAGCTTTCTTT. Using reference TRBV9 and TRBJ1-1 for the parts outside the CDR3, the full variable domain is DSGVTQTPKHLITATGQRVTLRCSPRSGDLSVYWYQQSLDQGLQFLIQYYNGEERAKGNILERFSAQQFPDLHSELNLSSLELGDSALYFCASSVVGQTNTEAFFGQGTRLTVV.